These 18 T cell receptor beta chains originate from one sample sequenced in a study of glioma-infiltrating T cells. Using RNA template, CDR3s of TCR alpha and beta were amplified with iRepertoire arm-PCR. TCRdb recomputed calls from the multiplex PCR reads with MiXCR, one row per CDR3 protein. The sample holds a few hundred thousand distinct CDR3 sequences, 41% seen once. The specimen sequenced was glioma tissue, nonneoplastic brain tissue, or PBMCs (not recorded which). Every receptor here comes from a human donor with low-grade glioma or glioblastoma, undergoing nonglioma brain surgery, or in good health (not recorded which).

J is TRBJ1-1 and V is TRBV6-4; no definite D call. CDR1 is MRHNA, CDR2 SNTAGT, per germline. V lost 6 bases and J 6 bases, leaving 14 bases between the germline ends. CDR3 length equals 13 residues. The CDR3 loop reads CASSIGSGAEAFF. The CDR3 bases are TGTGCCAGCAGCATCGGGTCTGGCGCTGAAGCTTTCTTT.

The chain recombines TRBV2 with TRBJ1-1, with TRBD1 matching over 7 bases. The ends lost 2 bases at V and 0 bases at J; junction bases unmatched: 3. Germline V CDR1 and CDR2: SNHLY, FYNNEI. The CDR3 is 15 amino acids. The CDR3 DNA follows: TGTGCCAGCAGTGAATGGGACAGCCTGAACACTGAAGCTTTCTTT. Its protein is CASSEWDSLNTEAFF.

This clonotype was observed many times. This chain uses TRBV4-2 with TRBJ2-7, with 10 positions matching TRBD2. V shed 3 bases and J 0 bases; nucleotides not matched to a gene: 2. Germline V lookup: CDR1 LGHNA, CDR2 YNFKEQ. The CDR3 spans 15 residues. The CDR3 nucleotides are TGTGCCAGCAGCCACTTAGCGGGAGGCTCCTACGAGCAGTACTTC. This sequence encodes CASSHLAGGSYEQYF.

This clonotype was counted between two and nine times. J is TRBJ2-3 and V is TRBV24-1; D might be TRBD1 (5 bases). This CDR3 comprises 15 residues. Trimming removed 3 bases at V and 2 bases at J, with 11 bases between. Germline CDR1 and CDR2: KGHDR and SFDVKD. The CDR3 loop reads CATSDPRTNTDTQYF. The CDR3 DNA reads as TGTGCCACCAGTGATCCCCGGACAAACACAGATACGCAGTATTTT.

The rearrangement uses TRBV18 and TRBJ1-4; 9 nucleotides match TRBD1. Germline V gene lookup returns CDR1 KGHSH and CDR2 LQKENI. This CDR3 has 15 residues. Unmatched junction bases numbered 9, after V lost 2 bases and J lost 11 bases. Here the CDR3 reads CASSPGSGQGGKLFF. DNA of the CDR3: TGTGCCAGCTCACCAGGATCGGGACAGGGCGGTAAACTGTTTTTT.

Notes on this clonotype: A junction end diverges from the germline sequence, so it may reflect a read error. The rearrangement joins TRBV15 to TRBJ2-4; D unclear. CDR1 is LNHNV, CDR2 YYDKDF, per germline (reference sequence). The CDR3 length is 15 residues. This CDR3 is CANSRDLGQSNIQYF. The CDR3 DNA reads as TGTGCCAACAGCAGAGACCTAGGCCAGTCAAACATTCAGTACTTC.

This clonotype was seen a handful of times. The V gene is TRBV10-3, the J gene TRBJ1-1, with TRBD1 matching over 10 bases. CDR3 length: 15 amino acids. After removal of 4 bases from V and 3 bases from J, the junction contained 5 bases not matched to a gene. Germline CDR1 ENHRY, CDR2 SYGVKD. CDR3 residues: CAISAVGQGDTEAFF. The CDR3 region has the DNA TGTGCCATCAGTGCGGTCGGACAGGGGGACACTGAAGCTTTCTTT.

This clonotype was detected a few times. The rearrangement uses TRBV11-1 and TRBJ2-3, with 7 bases identical to TRBD2. CDR3 size: 16 residues. V lost 1 base to trimming and J lost 0 bases; unmatched junction nucleotides: 4. Germline assignment: CDR1 SGHAT and CDR2 FQDESV (reference sequence). DNA for the CDR3: TGTGCCAGCAGCTTAGGGTCGACTAGCAGCACAGATACGCAGTATTTT. This codes for CASSLGSTSSTDTQYF.

On this clonotype itself: A much larger clone is a single base away; this may be a read error. The CDR3 protein is CATTRDSPGTDTQYF. For the CDR3, the DNA is TGTGCCACCACCAGAGATAGCCCGGGCACAGATACGCAGTATTTT. The V and J genes are TRBV15 and TRBJ2-3, with D hard to call. CDR3 size: 15 residues. CDR1 and CDR2 (germline): LNHNV, YYDKDF (reference sequence).

This clonotype was recorded a few times. This may stem from a read error, because a much larger clone lies one nucleotide away. The V call is TRBV15, the J call TRBJ2-1; D gene uncertain. The J call is in doubt because the DNA end fits TRBJ2-7 better. The germline V gene has CDR1 LNHNV and CDR2 YYDKDF (reference sequence). The CDR3 has 14 amino acids. CDR3 nucleotide sequence: TGTGCCACCAGCAGGGCTACAGAGTACAATGAGCAGTACTTC. It translates to CATSRATEYNEQYF.

J is TRBJ2-7 and V is TRBV7-2; 10 bases align to TRBD1. V trimming: 6 bases; J trimming: 9 bases; junction bases outside the gene matches: 8. The CDR3 spans 13 residues. Germline CDR1 is SGHTA and CDR2 is FQGNSA. The CDR3 here is CASSRGQGGGQYF. CDR3 DNA: TGTGCCAGCAGTCGAGGACAGGGGGGTGGGCAGTACTTC.

A few counts support this clonotype. One end of the junction is discordant with germline, which a read error may explain. The chain combines TRBV7-6 with TRBJ2-1, with D perhaps matching TRBD2 (6 bases). CDR3 length equals 14 residues. Germline values: CDR1 SGHVS, CDR2 FNYEAQ. The chain's CDR3 is CASSLVASGGEQFF. For the CDR3, the DNA is TGTGCTAGCAGCTTAGTGGCGTCCGGGGGTGAGCAGTTCTTC.

This chain uses TRBV20-1 with TRBJ1-4; D possibly corresponds to TRBD1 (6 bases). Germline assignment: CDR1 DFQATT and CDR2 SNEGSKA (reference sequence). Trimming removed 1 base at V and 8 bases at J, with 14 bases between. The CDR3 contains 14 residues. For the CDR3, the DNA is TGCAGTGCTAGAGTTAAGGACAGTGGGGAAAAACTGTTTTTT. It codes for CSARVKDSGEKLFF.

This clonotype was detected many times. The rearrangement uses TRBV6-1 and TRBJ2-7; tentatively, D is TRBD1 (6 bases). The CDR3 extends over 13 amino acids. CDR1 is MNHNS and CDR2 is SASEGT in the germline V gene. The germline V and J ends were trimmed by 7 bases and 0 bases, with 10 bases remaining between them. CDR3: CASTHRASYEQYF. Written as DNA, the CDR3 is TGTGCCAGCACCCACAGGGCCTCCTACGAGCAGTACTTC.

The chain uses TRBV7-3 and TRBJ2-1, with a tentative D call TRBD1 (6 bases). From germline, CDR1 is SGHTA and CDR2 FQGTGA. Between the trimmed V and J ends, which lost 5 bases and 7 bases, there was a span of 15 bases. CDR3 length: 14 residues. CDR3 nucleotide sequence: TGTGCCAGCAGCCTGGACAGATATTTGAATGAGCAGTTCTTC. Translation gives CASSLDRYLNEQFF.

J is TRBJ2-3 and V is TRBV5-4; maybe TRBD1 (6 bases). The CDR3 spans 16 residues. Germline V lookup: CDR1 SGHNT, CDR2 YYREEE (reference sequence). With 4 bases removed from V and 6 bases from J, the gap between germline ends came to 21 bases. CDR3 region: CASSRGDRNQLDTQYF. CDR3 nucleotide sequence: TGTGCCAGCAGCCGGGGCGACAGGAATCAACTGGATACGCAGTATTTT.

Comment on this clonotype: Since a much larger clone is just one base distant, this may be a read error. The rearrangement links TRBV20-1 to TRBJ1-2; D is ambiguous. From germline, CDR1 is DFQATT and CDR2 SNEGSKA (reference sequence). CDR3 length: 14 residues. The chain's CDR3 is CSARAGSANCGYTF. The CDR3 DNA sequence: TGCAGTGCTAGGGCGGGGTCGGCTAACTGTGGCTACACCTTC.

DNA of the CDR3: TGTGCCTCGGGGCGGGAGACCACAGATACGCAGTATTTT. This sequence encodes CASGRETTDTQYF. The J gene is TRBJ2-3, the V gene TRBV2, with 7 positions matching TRBD2. The germline V gene encodes CDR1 SNHLY and CDR2 FYNNEI. CDR3 length equals 13 residues. Trimming cost V 11 bases and J 2 bases; bases outside gene matches: 7.